Listed here are 8 T cell receptor beta chains from one sample, sequenced in a study of regulatory T cells in long-lasting Graves disease. Time point: persistent/refractory GD, antithyroid drugs over 5 years with positive TRAb. From PBMCs, RNA was extracted and then used to make the TCR library. Library construction for TCR beta used iRepertoire HTBI primers and Arm-PCR of CDR3 regions. TCRdb re-analysed the multiplex PCR reads in MiXCR, keeping a single row per CDR3 protein. The table has 400,000 or so distinct CDR3 sequences, around 20% seen once. The sequencing used peripheral blood mononuclear cells (PBMCs), collected when the disease was refractory, from a patient treated with antithyroid drugs. Every receptor here comes from a female donor with Graves disease.

This clonotype was detected many times. This chain connects TRBV6-1 to TRBJ2-2, with 10 nucleotides matching TRBD2. Germline CDR1 reads MNHNS; CDR2 reads SASEGT. V was clipped by 4 bases and J by 5 bases; unmatched bases: 7. This CDR3 contains 16 residues. CDR3 sequence reads: CASSVAGGRRTGELFF. The CDR3 nucleotides are TGTGCCAGCAGTGTAGCGGGAGGAAGGAGGACCGGGGAGCTGTTTTTT.

This clonotype was seen more than once but under ten times. The chain couples TRBV7-9 to TRBJ2-2; 7 bases map to TRBD2. Germline-derived CDR1 and CDR2 are SEHNR and FQNEAQ (reference sequence). The V segment lost 4 bases and the J segment 6 bases; nucleotides outside the gene matches: 14. The CDR3 consists of 17 residues. This CDR3 is CASSSQSTSGRAGELFF. The CDR3 DNA is TGTGCCAGCAGCTCACAATCCACCTCAGGGAGGGCCGGGGAGCTGTTTTTT.

V is TRBV5-1 and J is TRBJ2-7, with 7 bases lining up with TRBD1. Germline CDR1 SGHRS, CDR2 YFSETQ. The V segment lost 4 bases and the J segment 1 base; nucleotides outside the gene matches: 14. CDR3 length equals 17 residues. Here the CDR3 DNA reads TGCGCCAGCAGCCCTAAAAGGGACAGTCAAAGGTCCTACGAGCAGTACTTC. Residues: CASSPKRDSQRSYEQYF. The full variable domain, with the rest looked up from reference TRBV5-1 and TRBJ2-7, is KAGVTQTPRYLIKTRGQQVTLSCSPISGHRSVSWYQQTPGQGLQFLFEYFSETQRNKGNFPGRFSGRQFSNSRSEMNVSTLELGDSALYLCASSPKRDSQRSYEQYFGPGTRLTVT.

A few counts support this clonotype. The V and J genes are TRBV19 and TRBJ2-7; 11 bases map to TRBD2. The germline V gene encodes CDR1 LNHDA and CDR2 SQIVND (reference sequence). This CDR3 spans 15 amino acids. The V gene end was trimmed by 5 bases and the J gene end by 2 bases; junction bases not matched to a gene: 5. The CDR3 coding sequence is TGTGCCAGTAGTGCAAGACTAGCGGGGACCTACGAGCAGTACTTC. Its translation is CASSARLAGTYEQYF.

The rearrangement uses TRBV7-9 and TRBJ1-4; D unclear. The CDR3 runs to 15 residues. Germline V CDR1 and CDR2: SEHNR, FQNEAQ (reference sequence). V dropped 5 bases and J dropped 5 bases, with 15 bases sitting between them. CDR3 bases: TGTGCCAGCAGCCCGAATACCGGGAGCAATGAAAAACTGTTTTTT. Amino acid sequence: CASSPNTGSNEKLFF. The entire variable domain, with the rest obtained from reference TRBV7-9 and TRBJ1-4, is as follows: DTGVSQNPRHKITKRGQNVTFRCDPISEHNRLYWYRQTLGQGPEFLTYFQNEAQLEKSRLLSDRFSAERPKGSFSTLEIQRTEQGDSAMYLCASSPNTGSNEKLFFGSGTQLSVL.

The V gene is TRBV7-2, the J gene TRBJ2-1; 7 bases are shared with TRBD2. Losses at the gene ends were 3 bases for V and 4 bases for J; bases not matched to a gene: 9. The germline gives CDR1 SGHTA, CDR2 FQGNSA. CDR3 length equals 16 residues. In DNA, the CDR3 is TGTGCCAGCAGCTTTTCATCAGAGGGAGGGTACAATGAGCAGTTCTTC. This translates into CASSFSSEGGYNEQFF.

This clonotype showed up just a few times. The chain is built from TRBV6-6 and TRBJ1-1; D gene uncertain. The CDR3 totals 16 residues. Germline CDR1 reads MNHNY; CDR2 reads SVGAGI (reference sequence). V was shortened by 0 bases and J by 0 bases, with 11 bases between the two germline ends. The CDR3 DNA reads as TGTGCCAGCAGTTACTCGATGTTGAGTGTGAACACTGAAGCTTTCTTT. It is translated as CASSYSMLSVNTEAFF.

This clonotype was counted many times. The V and J genes are TRBV28 and TRBJ1-5; a possible D gene is TRBD1 (5 bases). The germline CDR1 and CDR2 sequences are MDHEN and SYDVKM. The CDR3 loop spans 15 amino acids. V was clipped by 4 bases and J by 0 bases, with 10 bases between them. The CDR3 here is CASSSIDSSNQPQHF. The CDR3 nucleotides read TGTGCCAGCAGTTCCATCGACAGTAGCAATCAGCCCCAGCATTTT.